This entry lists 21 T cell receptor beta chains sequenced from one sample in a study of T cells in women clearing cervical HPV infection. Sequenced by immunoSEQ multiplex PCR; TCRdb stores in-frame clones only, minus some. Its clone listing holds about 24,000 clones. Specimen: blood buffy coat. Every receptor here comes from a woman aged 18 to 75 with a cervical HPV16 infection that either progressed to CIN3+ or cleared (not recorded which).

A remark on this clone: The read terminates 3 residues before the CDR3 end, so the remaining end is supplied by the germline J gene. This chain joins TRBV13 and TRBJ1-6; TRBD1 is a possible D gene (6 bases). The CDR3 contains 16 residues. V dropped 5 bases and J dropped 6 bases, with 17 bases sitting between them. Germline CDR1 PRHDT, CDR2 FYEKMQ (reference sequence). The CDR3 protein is CASSPATGSVNSPLHF. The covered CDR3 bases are TGTGCCAGCAGCCCGGCTACAGGGTCTGTTAATTCACCC.

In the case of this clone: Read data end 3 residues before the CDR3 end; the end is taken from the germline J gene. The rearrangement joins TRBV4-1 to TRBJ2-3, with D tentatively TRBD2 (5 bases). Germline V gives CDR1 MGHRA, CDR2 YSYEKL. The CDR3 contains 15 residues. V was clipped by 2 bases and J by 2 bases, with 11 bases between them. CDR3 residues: CASSQPRAYTDTQYF. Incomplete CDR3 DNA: TGCGCCAGCAGCCAACCGAGGGCCTACACAGATACG.

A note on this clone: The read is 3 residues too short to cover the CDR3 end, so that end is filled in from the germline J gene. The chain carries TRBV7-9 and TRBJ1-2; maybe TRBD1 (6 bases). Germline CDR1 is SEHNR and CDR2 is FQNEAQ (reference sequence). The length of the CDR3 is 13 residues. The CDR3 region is CASSQGQYNDYTF. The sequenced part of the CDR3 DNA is TGTGCCAGCAGCCAAGGACAGTACAATGAC.

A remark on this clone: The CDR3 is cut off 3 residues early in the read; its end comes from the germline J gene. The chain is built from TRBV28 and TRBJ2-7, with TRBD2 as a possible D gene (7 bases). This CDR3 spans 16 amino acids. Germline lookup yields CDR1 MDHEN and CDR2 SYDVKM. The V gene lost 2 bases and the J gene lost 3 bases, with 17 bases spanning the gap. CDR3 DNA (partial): TGTGCCAGCAGTTTACCGGGGGCTAGCGGTCTCTACGAG. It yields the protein CASSLPGASGLYE. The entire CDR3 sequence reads CASSLPGASGLYEQYF.

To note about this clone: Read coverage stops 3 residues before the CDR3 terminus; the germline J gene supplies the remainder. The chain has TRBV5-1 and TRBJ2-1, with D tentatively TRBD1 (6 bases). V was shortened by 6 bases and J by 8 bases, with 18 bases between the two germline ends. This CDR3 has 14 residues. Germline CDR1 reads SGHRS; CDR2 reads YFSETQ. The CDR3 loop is CASKGHSVLDEQFF. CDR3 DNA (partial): TGCGCCAGCAAGGGACACTCGGTGCTCGATGAG.

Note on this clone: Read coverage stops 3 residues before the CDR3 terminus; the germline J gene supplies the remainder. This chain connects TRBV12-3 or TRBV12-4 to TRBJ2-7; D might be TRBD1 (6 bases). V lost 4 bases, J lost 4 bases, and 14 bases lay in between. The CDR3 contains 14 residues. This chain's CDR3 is CASSSRNRVYEQYF. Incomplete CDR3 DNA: TGTGCCAGCAGTTCGAGAAACAGGGTGTACGAG.

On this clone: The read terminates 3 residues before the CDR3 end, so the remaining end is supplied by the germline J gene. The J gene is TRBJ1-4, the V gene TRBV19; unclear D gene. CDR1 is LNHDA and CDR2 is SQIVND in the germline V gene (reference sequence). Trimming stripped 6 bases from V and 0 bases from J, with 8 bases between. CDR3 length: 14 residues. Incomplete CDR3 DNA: TGTGCCAGTAGCAAACAGACAACTAATGAAAAA. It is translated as CASSKQTTNEK. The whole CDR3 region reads CASSKQTTNEKLFF.

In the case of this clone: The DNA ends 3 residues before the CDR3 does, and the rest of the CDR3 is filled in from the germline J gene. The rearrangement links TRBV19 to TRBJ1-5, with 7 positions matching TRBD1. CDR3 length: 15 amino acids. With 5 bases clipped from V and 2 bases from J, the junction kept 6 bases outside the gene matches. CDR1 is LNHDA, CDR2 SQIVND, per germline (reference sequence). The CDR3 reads CASSLQGNGNQPQHF. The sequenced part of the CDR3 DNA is TGTGCCAGTAGTTTACAGGGGAATGGCAATCAGCCC. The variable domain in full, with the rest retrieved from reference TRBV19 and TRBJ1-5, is DGGITQSPKYLFRKEGQNVTLSCEQNLNHDAMYWYRQDPGQGLRLIYYSQIVNDFQKGDIAEGYSVSREKKESFPLTVTSAQKNPTAFYLCASSLQGNGNQPQHFGDGTRLSIL.

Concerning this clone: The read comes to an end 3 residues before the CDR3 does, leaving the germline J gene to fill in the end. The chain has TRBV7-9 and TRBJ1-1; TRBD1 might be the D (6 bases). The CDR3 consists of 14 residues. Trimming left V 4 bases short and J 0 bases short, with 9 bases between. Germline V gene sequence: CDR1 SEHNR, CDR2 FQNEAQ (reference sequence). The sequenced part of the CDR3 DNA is TGTGCCAGCAGCTGGACAGCCTTGAACACTGAA. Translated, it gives CASSWTALNTE. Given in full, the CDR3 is CASSWTALNTEAFF. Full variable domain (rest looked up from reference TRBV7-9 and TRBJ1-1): DTGVSQNPRHKITKRGQNVTFRCDPISEHNRLYWYRQTLGQGPEFLTYFQNEAQLEKSRLLSDRFSAERPKGSFSTLEIQRTEQGDSAMYLCASSWTALNTEAFFGQGTRLTVV.

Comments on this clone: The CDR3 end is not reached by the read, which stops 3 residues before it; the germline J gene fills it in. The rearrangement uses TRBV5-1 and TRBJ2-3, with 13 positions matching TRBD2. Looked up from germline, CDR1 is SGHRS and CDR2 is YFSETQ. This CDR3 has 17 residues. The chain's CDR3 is CASSLSSGLAGEETQYF. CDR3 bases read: TGCGCCAGCAGCTTGTCATCCGGACTAGCGGGAGAAGAGACG.

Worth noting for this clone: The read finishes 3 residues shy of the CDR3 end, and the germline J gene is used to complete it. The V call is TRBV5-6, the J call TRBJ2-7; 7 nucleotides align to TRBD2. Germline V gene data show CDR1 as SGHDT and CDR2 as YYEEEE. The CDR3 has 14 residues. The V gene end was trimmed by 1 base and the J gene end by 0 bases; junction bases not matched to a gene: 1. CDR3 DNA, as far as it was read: TGTGCCAGCAGCTTGTGGGGGGGCTCCTACGAG. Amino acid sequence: CASSLWGGSYE. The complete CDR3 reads CASSLWGGSYEQYF.

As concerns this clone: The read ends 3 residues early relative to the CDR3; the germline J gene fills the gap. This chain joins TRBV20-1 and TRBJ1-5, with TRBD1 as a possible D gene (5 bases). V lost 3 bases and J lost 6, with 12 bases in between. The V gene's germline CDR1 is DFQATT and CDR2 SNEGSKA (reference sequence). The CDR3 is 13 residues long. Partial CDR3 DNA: TGCAGTGCTAGGCTTGACAGTAGTCAGCCC. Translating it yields CSARLDSSQP. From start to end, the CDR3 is CSARLDSSQPQHF.

The CDR3 is CSARDQRGDEQFF. The DNA read from the CDR3 is TGCAGTGCTAGAGATCAAAGGGGCGATGAG. The genes are TRBV20-1 and TRBJ2-1; tentatively, D is TRBD1 (5 bases). The read terminates 3 residues before the CDR3 end, so the remaining end is supplied by the germline J gene. The germline CDR1 and CDR2 sequences are DFQATT and SNEGSKA (reference sequence). Trimming pared 0 bases from V and 8 bases from J, leaving 11 bases between. The CDR3 covers 13 residues.

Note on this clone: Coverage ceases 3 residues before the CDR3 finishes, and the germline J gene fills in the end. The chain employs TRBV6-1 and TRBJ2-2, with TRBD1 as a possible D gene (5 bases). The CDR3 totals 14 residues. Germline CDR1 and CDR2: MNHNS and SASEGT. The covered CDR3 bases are TGTGCCAGCAGTGAACAGGGAACTAATGAAAAG. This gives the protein CASSEQGTNEK. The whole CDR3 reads CASSEQGTNEKLFF.

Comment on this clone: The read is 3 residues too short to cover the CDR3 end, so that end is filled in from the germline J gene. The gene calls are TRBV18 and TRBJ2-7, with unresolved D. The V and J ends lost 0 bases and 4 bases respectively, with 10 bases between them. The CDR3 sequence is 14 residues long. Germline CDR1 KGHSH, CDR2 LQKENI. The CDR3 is CASSPPVQRYEQYF. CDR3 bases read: TGTGCCAGCTCACCACCCGTACAGAGGTACGAG.

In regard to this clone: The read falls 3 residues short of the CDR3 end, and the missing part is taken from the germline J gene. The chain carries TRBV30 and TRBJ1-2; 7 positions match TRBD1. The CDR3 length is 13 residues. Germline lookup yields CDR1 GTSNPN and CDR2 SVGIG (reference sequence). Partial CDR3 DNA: TGTGCCTGGAGTCCGGGACAGCCCGGGGGC. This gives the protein CAWSPGQPGG. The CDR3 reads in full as CAWSPGQPGGYTF. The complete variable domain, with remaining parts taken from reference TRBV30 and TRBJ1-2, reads SQTIHQWPATLVQPVGSPLSLECTVEGTSNPNLYWYRQAAGRGLQLLFYSVGIGQISSEVPQNLSASRPQDRQFILSSKKLLLSDSGFYLCAWSPGQPGGYTFGSGTRLTVV.

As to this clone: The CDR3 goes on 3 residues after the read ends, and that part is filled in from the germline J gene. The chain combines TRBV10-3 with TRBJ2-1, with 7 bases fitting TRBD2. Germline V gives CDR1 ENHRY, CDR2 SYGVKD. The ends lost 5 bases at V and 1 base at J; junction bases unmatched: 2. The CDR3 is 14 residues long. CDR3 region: CAISSGTSYNEQFF. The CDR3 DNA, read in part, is TGTGCCATCAGTAGCGGGACGTCCTACAATGAG.

The CDR3: CASSILNGYEQYF. CDR3 DNA, as far as it was read: TGTGCCAGTAGTATCCTGAACGGCTACGAG. V usage is TRBV19 and J usage is TRBJ2-7; no clear D. The read terminates 3 residues before the CDR3 end, so the remaining end is supplied by the germline J gene. Trimming removed 3 bases from V and 3 bases from J, with 9 bases in between. CDR3 length: 13 residues. The germline gives CDR1 LNHDA, CDR2 SQIVND (reference sequence).

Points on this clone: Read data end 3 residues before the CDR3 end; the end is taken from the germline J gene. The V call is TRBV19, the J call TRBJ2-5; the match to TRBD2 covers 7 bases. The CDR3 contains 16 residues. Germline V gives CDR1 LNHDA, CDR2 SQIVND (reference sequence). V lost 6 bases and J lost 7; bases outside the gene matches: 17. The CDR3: CASSRPIGSGETTQYF. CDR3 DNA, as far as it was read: TGTGCCAGTAGCCGCCCTATAGGAAGCGGGGAAACGACC.

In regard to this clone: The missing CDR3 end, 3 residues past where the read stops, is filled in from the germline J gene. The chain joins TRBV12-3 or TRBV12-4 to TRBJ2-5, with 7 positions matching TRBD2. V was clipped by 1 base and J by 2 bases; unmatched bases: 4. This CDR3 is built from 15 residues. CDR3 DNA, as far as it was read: TGTGCCAGCAGTTTAGGCGGCGGGAGTCAAGAGACC. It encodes CASSLGGGSQET. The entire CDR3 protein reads CASSLGGGSQETQYF.

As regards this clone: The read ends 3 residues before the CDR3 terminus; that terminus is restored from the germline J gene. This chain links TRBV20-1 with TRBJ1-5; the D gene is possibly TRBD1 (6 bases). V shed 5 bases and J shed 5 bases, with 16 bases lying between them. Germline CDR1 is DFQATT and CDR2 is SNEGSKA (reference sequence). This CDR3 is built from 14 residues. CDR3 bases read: TGCAGTGCTTTGGAGGGGGGGAGGGATCAGCCC. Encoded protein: CSALEGGRDQP. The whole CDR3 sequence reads CSALEGGRDQPQHF.